The rows below give T cell receptor beta chains drawn from one sample of a study of blood T cells in healthy people across ages. TCRdb reprocessed the 5' RACE reads via MiXCR and lists one record per CDR3 protein. The sample includes 540,000 or so distinct CDR3 sequences, 47% of them seen just once. What was sequenced was blood. Receptors originate from an elderly man in good health. The CDR3 runs from the conserved cysteine through the conserved F or W. A D gene is named only where the DNA matches it firmly. For some rows the clone size is stated as once, few or many, or as a class when expanded; others skip it.

v_call: TRBV28; clone_size: NA; d_call: NA; j_call: TRBJ2-7; cdr3_nt: TGTGCCAGCACCCAGACACTTCCCTCCTACGAGCAGTACTTC; cdr3_aa: CASTQTLPSYEQYF
v_call: TRBV29-1; clone_size: few; d_call: NA; j_call: TRBJ2-2; cdr3_nt: TGCAGCGTTGTAGAGTCTTACACCGGGGAGCTGTTTTTT; cdr3_aa: CSVVESYTGELFF
v_call: TRBV29-1; clone_size: NA; d_call: NA; j_call: TRBJ1-2; cdr3_nt: TGCAGCGTGCTTTCTAGGGCGGCAGGTGGCTACACCTTC; cdr3_aa: CSVLSRAAGGYTF
v_call: TRBV7-2; clone_size: NA; d_call: NA; j_call: TRBJ2-7; cdr3_nt: TGTGCCAGCAGCTTAGAGTCGGTCGAGCAGTACTTC; cdr3_aa: CASSLESVEQYF
v_call: TRBV7-9; clone_size: few; d_call: NA; j_call: TRBJ2-7; cdr3_nt: TGTGCCAGCAGCTTAGCCCTTGTAGGTCGCTACGAGCAGTACTTC; cdr3_aa: CASSLALVGRYEQYF
v_call: TRBV6-5; clone_size: NA; d_call: TRBD1; j_call: TRBJ2-7; cdr3_nt: TGTGCCAGCAGAACAGGGGGCCCAGGCTACGAGCAGTACTTC; cdr3_aa: CASRTGGPGYEQYF
v_call: TRBV7-2; clone_size: few; d_call: TRBD1; j_call: TRBJ1-2; cdr3_nt: TGTGCCAGCAGCTTAGAATTAGGACAGGGGAACTATGGCTACACCTTC; cdr3_aa: CASSLELGQGNYGYTF
v_call: TRBV18; clone_size: NA; d_call: NA; j_call: TRBJ1-1; cdr3_nt: TGTGCCAGCTCGCTAGAGGGTCTGGACGCTGAAGCTTTCTTT; cdr3_aa: CASSLEGLDAEAFF
v_call: TRBV7-2; clone_size: few; d_call: TRBD2; j_call: TRBJ2-7; cdr3_nt: TGTGCCAGCAGCTGGGGAGCGGGAGCGTGCGAGCAGTACTTC; cdr3_aa: CASSWGAGACEQYF
v_call: TRBV4-3; clone_size: few; d_call: TRBD2; j_call: TRBJ2-6; cdr3_nt: TGCGCCAGCAGCCAAGATGGGCCTAGCGGTAGCTCTGGGGCCAACGTCCTGACTTTC; cdr3_aa: CASSQDGPSGSSGANVLTF
v_call: TRBV25-1; clone_size: NA; d_call: TRBD2; j_call: TRBJ2-5; cdr3_nt: TGTGCCAGCAGTAACCCCGGGACTAAGTACCAAGAGACCCAGTACTTC; cdr3_aa: CASSNPGTKYQETQYF
v_call: TRBV20-1; clone_size: NA; d_call: NA; j_call: TRBJ2-4; cdr3_nt: TGCAGTGCTAGGAGAGGGGCCAAAAACATTCAGTACTTC; cdr3_aa: CSARRGAKNIQYF
v_call: TRBV10-3; clone_size: few; d_call: NA; j_call: TRBJ1-4; cdr3_nt: TGTGCCATCAGCGACCACACAAAAACAACTAATGAAAAACTGTTTTTT; cdr3_aa: CAISDHTKTTNEKLFF
v_call: TRBV7-2; clone_size: NA; d_call: NA; j_call: TRBJ2-1; cdr3_nt: TGTGCCAGCAGCTTAGCAGGGGTCGGTGAGCAGTTCTTC; cdr3_aa: CASSLAGVGEQFF
v_call: TRBV12-3/TRBV12-4; clone_size: NA; d_call: NA; j_call: TRBJ2-1; cdr3_nt: TGTGCCAGCAGTTTTGTGGGGAACAATGAGCAGTTCTTC; cdr3_aa: CASSFVGNNEQFF
v_call: TRBV20-1; clone_size: NA; d_call: TRBD1; j_call: TRBJ1-5; cdr3_nt: TGCAGTGTTACGACAGGGACCAACCTCGGGTTACCCCAGCATTTT; cdr3_aa: CSVTTGTNLGLPQHF
v_call: TRBV21-1; clone_size: once; d_call: NA; j_call: TRBJ2-3; cdr3_nt: TGTGCCAGCAGTCCAGAGGGGGGTTCTGGCACAGATACGCAGTATTTT; cdr3_aa: CASSPEGGSGTDTQYF
v_call: TRBV2; clone_size: NA; d_call: NA; j_call: TRBJ2-5; cdr3_nt: TGTGCCAGCAGCGGTAGCCAAGCGGGCCAAGAGACCCAGTACTTC; cdr3_aa: CASSGSQAGQETQYF
v_call: TRBV12-3/TRBV12-4; clone_size: NA; d_call: NA; j_call: TRBJ1-4; cdr3_nt: TGTGCCAGCACCTCTAAGAGGGGAAAACTGTTTTTT; cdr3_aa: CASTSKRGKLFF
v_call: TRBV5-1; clone_size: few; d_call: NA; j_call: TRBJ1-2; cdr3_nt: TGCGCCAGCAGCACCGGGGCCGACCGGCATGGCTACACCTTC; cdr3_aa: CASSTGADRHGYTF
v_call: TRBV4-3; clone_size: NA; d_call: NA; j_call: TRBJ2-1; cdr3_nt: TGCGCCAGCAGCCAAGATTTCCCGGGATCGCCCTACAATGAGCAGTTCTTC; cdr3_aa: CASSQDFPGSPYNEQFF
v_call: TRBV6-5; clone_size: once; d_call: NA; j_call: TRBJ1-2; cdr3_nt: TGTGCCAGCAGACCGGGACGAGGTTGGGGCTACACCTTC; cdr3_aa: CASRPGRGWGYTF
v_call: TRBV7-2; clone_size: NA; d_call: TRBD2; j_call: TRBJ2-5; cdr3_nt: TGTGCCAGCACCACGGGACTACAAGAGACCCAGTACTTC; cdr3_aa: CASTTGLQETQYF
v_call: TRBV4-1; clone_size: NA; d_call: NA; j_call: TRBJ1-4; cdr3_nt: TGCGCCAGCAGCCCCGAACGTCCCCCTTTGGATGAAAAACTGTTTTTT; cdr3_aa: CASSPERPPLDEKLFF
v_call: TRBV5-1; clone_size: NA; d_call: NA; j_call: TRBJ2-1; cdr3_nt: TGCGCCAGCAGCTTGGTCGCTAGCGCGTACAATGAGCAGTTCTTC; cdr3_aa: CASSLVASAYNEQFF
v_call: TRBV28; clone_size: few; d_call: NA; j_call: TRBJ1-1; cdr3_nt: TGTGCCAGCAGTCGCTCCAGGGGGAACACTGAAGCTTTCTTT; cdr3_aa: CASSRSRGNTEAFF
v_call: TRBV27; clone_size: NA; d_call: NA; j_call: TRBJ2-1; cdr3_nt: TGTGCCAGCAGTTCCCCGGCGGAGAGTACCTACAATGAGCAGTTCTTC; cdr3_aa: CASSSPAESTYNEQFF
v_call: TRBV27; clone_size: NA; d_call: NA; j_call: TRBJ1-6; cdr3_nt: TGTGCCAGCAGTTTAGAGGGGCGGAGGAATTCACCCCTCCACTTT; cdr3_aa: CASSLEGRRNSPLHF
v_call: TRBV20-1; clone_size: NA; d_call: NA; j_call: TRBJ2-5; cdr3_nt: TGCAGTGCTAGAGCTGGATTCACCCTGGAGACCCAGTACTTC; cdr3_aa: CSARAGFTLETQYF
v_call: TRBV15; clone_size: few; d_call: NA; j_call: TRBJ2-7; cdr3_nt: TGTGCCACCAGCAGGCAGGGATCTAATATCGGAGAGGCCGAGCAGTACTTC; cdr3_aa: CATSRQGSNIGEAEQYF
v_call: TRBV7-2; clone_size: few; d_call: NA; j_call: TRBJ2-3; cdr3_nt: TGTGCCAGCAGCCCTCGGTCCCATAGAGTCGCAGATACGCAGTATTTT; cdr3_aa: CASSPRSHRVADTQYF
v_call: TRBV7-2; clone_size: few; d_call: TRBD1; j_call: TRBJ1-2; cdr3_nt: TGTGCCAGCAGCTTTGGCGGTCCCGTCAGGGGGCGCTTCGATGGCTACACCTTC; cdr3_aa: CASSFGGPVRGRFDGYTF
v_call: TRBV3-1; clone_size: NA; d_call: TRBD2; j_call: TRBJ2-7; cdr3_nt: TGTGCCAGCAGCCTCCAGGGAGGGCTCTACGAGCAGTACTTC; cdr3_aa: CASSLQGGLYEQYF
v_call: TRBV6-6; clone_size: many; d_call: TRBD1; j_call: TRBJ2-7; cdr3_nt: TGTGCCAGCTCGACGGGACAGGGCTCCTACGAGCAGTACTTC; cdr3_aa: CASSTGQGSYEQYF
v_call: TRBV9; clone_size: NA; d_call: NA; j_call: TRBJ1-1; cdr3_nt: TGTGCCAGCAGCGCACAGGGCTACGATGAAGCTTTCTTT; cdr3_aa: CASSAQGYDEAFF
v_call: TRBV7-9; clone_size: few; d_call: TRBD2; j_call: TRBJ2-1; cdr3_nt: TGTGCCAGCAGCTCGACTAGCGGGGGGGTGTGGAATGAGCAGTTCTTC; cdr3_aa: CASSSTSGGVWNEQFF
v_call: TRBV20-1; clone_size: NA; d_call: NA; j_call: TRBJ2-4; cdr3_nt: TGCAGTGCGGACCCGGGACTCGTAGGGGACATTCAGTACTTC; cdr3_aa: CSADPGLVGDIQYF
v_call: TRBV18; clone_size: NA; d_call: TRBD2; j_call: TRBJ2-1; cdr3_nt: TGTGCCAGCTCACCGGGACTAGTTTCCTACAATGAGCAGTTCTTC; cdr3_aa: CASSPGLVSYNEQFF
v_call: TRBV7-9; clone_size: few; d_call: NA; j_call: TRBJ1-5; cdr3_nt: TGTGCCAGCAGCTTAGGCAGGGGCGGCAATCAGCCCCAGCATTTT; cdr3_aa: CASSLGRGGNQPQHF
v_call: TRBV3-1; clone_size: NA; d_call: NA; j_call: TRBJ2-1; cdr3_nt: TGTGCCAGCAGCCAAGATTTGGTCGCCTATGAGCAGTTCTTC; cdr3_aa: CASSQDLVAYEQFF
v_call: TRBV27; clone_size: few; d_call: TRBD1; j_call: TRBJ2-5; cdr3_nt: TGTGCCAGCAGTGACAGGGGCGCGGAGACCCAGTACTTC; cdr3_aa: CASSDRGAETQYF
v_call: TRBV6-6; clone_size: many; d_call: NA; j_call: TRBJ2-3; cdr3_nt: TGTGCCAGCGCGGAGAACAGGGTTGGGGCAGATACGCAGTATTTT; cdr3_aa: CASAENRVGADTQYF
v_call: TRBV6-6; clone_size: many; d_call: NA; j_call: TRBJ2-2; cdr3_nt: TGTGCCAGCAGTTACGACGGGTGGAGGACCGGGGAGCTGTTTTTT; cdr3_aa: CASSYDGWRTGELFF
v_call: TRBV4-3; clone_size: once; d_call: NA; j_call: TRBJ2-3; cdr3_nt: TGCGCCAGCAGCCAAAGGGGTGGGATGGGCCGAGATACGCAGTATTTT; cdr3_aa: CASSQRGGMGRDTQYF
v_call: TRBV7-9; clone_size: few; d_call: TRBD2; j_call: TRBJ2-7; cdr3_nt: TGTGCCAGCAGCTCACGTCGGTCGCGGGAGACTTCCTACGAGCAGTACTTC; cdr3_aa: CASSSRRSRETSYEQYF
v_call: TRBV6-6; clone_size: NA; d_call: NA; j_call: TRBJ1-1; cdr3_nt: TGTGCCAGCAGCTTGGGCAGGACCGAAGTTTTCTTT; cdr3_aa: CASSLGRTEVFF
v_call: TRBV20-1; clone_size: few; d_call: NA; j_call: TRBJ2-7; cdr3_nt: TGCAGTGCTACAGAGACCCTAGCTGTCAACTACGAGCAGTACTTC; cdr3_aa: CSATETLAVNYEQYF
v_call: TRBV12-3/TRBV12-4; clone_size: NA; d_call: NA; j_call: TRBJ1-2; cdr3_nt: TGTGCCAGCAGTATACAGGACTCCTATGGCTACACCTTC; cdr3_aa: CASSIQDSYGYTF
v_call: TRBV29-1; clone_size: NA; d_call: NA; j_call: TRBJ1-5; cdr3_nt: TGCAGCGCGTCAGGGATAAATCAGCCCCAGCATTTT; cdr3_aa: CSASGINQPQHF
v_call: TRBV7-3; clone_size: NA; d_call: NA; j_call: TRBJ1-1; cdr3_nt: TGTGCCAGCAGCGGTCACAAGAACACTGAAGCTTTCTTT; cdr3_aa: CASSGHKNTEAFF
v_call: TRBV11-2; clone_size: NA; d_call: TRBD2; j_call: TRBJ2-1; cdr3_nt: TGTGCCAGCAGCACACGGGCGGGGGGTTACAATGAGCAGTTCTTC; cdr3_aa: CASSTRAGGYNEQFF
v_call: TRBV6-1; clone_size: NA; d_call: TRBD1; j_call: TRBJ2-5; cdr3_nt: TGTGCCAGCAGACGCCGACAGGGCTTGTTGGAGACCCAGTACTTC; cdr3_aa: CASRRRQGLLETQYF